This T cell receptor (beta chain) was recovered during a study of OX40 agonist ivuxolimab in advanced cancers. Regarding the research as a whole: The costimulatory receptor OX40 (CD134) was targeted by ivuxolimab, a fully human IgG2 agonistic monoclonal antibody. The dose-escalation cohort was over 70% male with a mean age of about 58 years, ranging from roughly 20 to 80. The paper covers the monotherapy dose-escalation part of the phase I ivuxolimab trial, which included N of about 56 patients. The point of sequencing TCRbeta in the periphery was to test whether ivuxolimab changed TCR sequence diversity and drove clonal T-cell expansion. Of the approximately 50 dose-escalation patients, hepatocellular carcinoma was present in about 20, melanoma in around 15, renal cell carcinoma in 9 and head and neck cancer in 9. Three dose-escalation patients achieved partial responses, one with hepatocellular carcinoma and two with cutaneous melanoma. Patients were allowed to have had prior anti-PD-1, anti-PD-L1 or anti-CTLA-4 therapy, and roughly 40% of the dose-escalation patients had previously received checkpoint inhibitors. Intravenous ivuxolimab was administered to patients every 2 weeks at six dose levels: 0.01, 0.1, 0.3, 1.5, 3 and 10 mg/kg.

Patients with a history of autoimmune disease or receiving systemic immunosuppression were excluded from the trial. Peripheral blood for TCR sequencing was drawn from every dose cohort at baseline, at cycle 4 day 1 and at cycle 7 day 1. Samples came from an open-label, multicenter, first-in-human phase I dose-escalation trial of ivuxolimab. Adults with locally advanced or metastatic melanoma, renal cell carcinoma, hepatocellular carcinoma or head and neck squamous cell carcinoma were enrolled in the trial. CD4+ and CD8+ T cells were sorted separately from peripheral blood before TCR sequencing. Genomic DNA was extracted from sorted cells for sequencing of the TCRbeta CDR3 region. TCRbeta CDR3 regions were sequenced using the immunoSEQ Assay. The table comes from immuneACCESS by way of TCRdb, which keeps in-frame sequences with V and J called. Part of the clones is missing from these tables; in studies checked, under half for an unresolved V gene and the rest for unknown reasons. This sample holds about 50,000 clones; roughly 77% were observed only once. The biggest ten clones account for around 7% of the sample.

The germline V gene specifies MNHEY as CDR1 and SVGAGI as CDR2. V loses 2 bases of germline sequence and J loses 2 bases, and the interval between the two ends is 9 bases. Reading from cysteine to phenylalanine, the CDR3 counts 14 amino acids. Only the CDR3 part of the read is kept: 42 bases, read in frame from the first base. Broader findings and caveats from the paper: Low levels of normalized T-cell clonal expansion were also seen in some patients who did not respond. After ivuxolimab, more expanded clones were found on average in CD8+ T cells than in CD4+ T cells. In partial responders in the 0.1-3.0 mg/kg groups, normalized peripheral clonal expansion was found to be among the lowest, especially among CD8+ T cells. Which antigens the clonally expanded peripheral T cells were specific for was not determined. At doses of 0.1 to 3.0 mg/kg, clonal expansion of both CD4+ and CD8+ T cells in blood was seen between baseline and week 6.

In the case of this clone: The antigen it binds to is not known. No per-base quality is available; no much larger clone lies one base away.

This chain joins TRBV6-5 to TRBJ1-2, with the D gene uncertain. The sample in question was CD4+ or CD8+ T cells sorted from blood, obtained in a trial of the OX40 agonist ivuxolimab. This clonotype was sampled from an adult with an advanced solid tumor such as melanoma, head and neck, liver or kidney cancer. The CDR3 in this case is CASSYRTGNYGYTF. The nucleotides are TGTGCCAGCAGTTACAGGACGGGCAACTATGGCTACACCTTC.